These 14 T cell receptor beta chains were all obtained from the same sample, sequenced in a study of T cell responses to AZD1222 COVID-19 vaccine. The protocol was immunoSEQ multiplex PCR, while the TCRdb copy is restricted to in-frame clones and leaves out a portion. This sample yields about 130,000 clones, of which approximately 90% are seen a single time; around 1% belongs to the top ten. Material: peripheral blood, obtained 28 days after the second AZD1222 dose. The receptors here all came from an adult who received the AZD1222 COVID-19 vaccine.

J is TRBJ1-2 and V is TRBV5-1, with D perhaps TRBD1 (5 bases). From germline, CDR1 is SGHRS and CDR2 YFSETQ. V lost 4 bases to trimming and J lost 4 bases, with 14 bases between them. The CDR3 is made up of 14 amino acids. The DNA of the CDR3 is TGCGCCAGCAGCCACGGACAACCGACCTATGGCTACACCTTC. It codes for CASSHGQPTYGYTF.

The V and J genes are TRBV27 and TRBJ2-4; TRBD2 matches 7 bases. The CDR3 totals 13 residues. The V gene's germline CDR1 is MNHEY and CDR2 SMNVEV (reference sequence). J gave up 1 base and V 11 bases, and 5 bases lay outside the gene matches. In DNA, the CDR3 is TGTGCCCCCTTTAGCGGGGCCAAAAACATTCAGTACTTC. This codes for CAPFSGAKNIQYF.

The chain employs TRBV2 and TRBJ1-6; D not certain. V was trimmed by 1 base and J by 10 bases, leaving 8 bases between them. The CDR3 is 13 residues long. Per germline, CDR1 SNHLY and CDR2 FYNNEI. Here the CDR3 reads CASSEEVDSPLHF. The CDR3 nucleotides read TGTGCCAGCAGTGAAGAGGTGGACTCACCCCTCCACTTT. Full variable domain (rest looked up from reference TRBV2 and TRBJ1-6): EPEVTQTPSHQVTQMGQEVILRCVPISNHLYFYWYRQILGQKVEFLVSFYNNEISEKSEIFDDQFSVERPDGSNFTLKIRSTKLEDSAMYFCASSEEVDSPLHFGNGTRLTVT.

This CDR3 is CASSVRQSYEKLFF. The CDR3 DNA follows: TGTGCCAGCAGTGTACGGCAGTCATATGAAAAACTGTTTTTT. The chain employs TRBV2 and TRBJ1-4; D unresolved. CDR1 is SNHLY, CDR2 FYNNEI, per germline. The CDR3 loop spans 14 amino acids. The germline V and J ends were trimmed by 4 bases and 6 bases, with 12 bases remaining between them.

This chain connects TRBV7-9 to TRBJ1-2; D is unclear. Germline loops: CDR1 SEHNR, CDR2 FQNEAQ (reference sequence). This CDR3 has 12 amino acids. Trimming removed 3 bases from V and 4 bases from J, with 6 bases in between. The CDR3: CASSLLVYGYTF. The CDR3 coding sequence is TGTGCCAGCAGCTTGTTAGTCTATGGCTACACCTTC.

The CDR3: CASSQDRRVIAYNEQFF. CDR3 sequence (DNA): TGTGCCAGCAGCCAAGATCGTAGGGTCATCGCCTACAATGAGCAGTTCTTC. The chain employs TRBV4-2 and TRBJ2-1, with no clear D. CDR1 is LGHNA and CDR2 is YNFKEQ in the germline V gene. This CDR3 contains 17 residues. Trimming pared 0 bases from V and 2 bases from J, leaving 14 bases between.

This rearrangement joins TRBV7-3 to TRBJ2-7; 8 nucleotides match TRBD1. Germline trimming cut 3 bases from V and 11 bases from J; bases unmatched to any gene: 9. CDR1 SGHTA and CDR2 FQGTGA come from the germline V gene. This CDR3 region has 13 residues. The DNA for the CDR3 is TGTGCCAGCAGCTTGGGCAGGGGGCATGGGAAGTACTTC. It encodes CASSLGRGHGKYF.

The rearrangement uses TRBV7-3 and TRBJ2-3; 13 positions agree with TRBD2. With V trimmed by 5 bases and J by 4 bases, 6 bases remained unmatched. Germline V gives CDR1 SGHTA, CDR2 FQGTGA. The CDR3 runs to 16 residues. As DNA, the CDR3 is TGTGCCAGCAGCGCTGGGACTAGCGGGATAGCAGATACGCAGTATTTT. This gives the protein CASSAGTSGIADTQYF.

The CDR3 here is CASRTRAGSHEQYF. The CDR3 DNA reads as TGTGCCAGCAGGACCAGAGCAGGGTCCCACGAGCAGTACTTC. The gene calls are TRBV2 and TRBJ2-7, with a tentative D call TRBD1 (5 bases). The CDR3 totals 14 residues. The V end was cut by 6 bases, the J end by 5 bases, with 17 bases between. Germline values: CDR1 SNHLY, CDR2 FYNNEI.

V and J are TRBV10-3 and TRBJ1-1; 7 nucleotides match TRBD1. This CDR3 comprises 14 residues. Germline V lookup: CDR1 ENHRY, CDR2 SYGVKD. Trimming took 8 bases from V and 4 from J; bases not matched to a gene: 10. CDR3 DNA: TGTGCCATCCGGCCCGGAGCAGGGGGCACTGAAGCTTTCTTT. It specifies CAIRPGAGGTEAFF.

The chain uses TRBV9 and TRBJ2-5; D may be TRBD1 (5 bases). Germline values: CDR1 SGDLS, CDR2 YYNGEE. The V and J ends lost 4 bases and 5 bases respectively, with 15 bases between them. CDR3 length: 14 residues. CDR3 amino acids: CASSLTPRVETQYF. DNA of the CDR3: TGTGCCAGCAGCCTAACCCCCAGGGTTGAGACCCAGTACTTC.

The chain carries TRBV6-2 or TRBV6-3 and TRBJ2-3; 14 positions match TRBD2. Germline assignment: CDR1 MNHEY and CDR2 SVGEGT. Trimming cost V 5 bases and J 5 bases; bases outside gene matches: 9. This CDR3 is 17 amino acids long. The CDR3 reads CASSTRTSGRRRDTQYF. The CDR3 nucleotides are TGTGCCAGCAGTACAAGGACTAGCGGGAGGCGGAGAGATACGCAGTATTTT.

The chain employs TRBV6-2 or TRBV6-3 and TRBJ2-7, with a possible D match to TRBD1 (6 bases). Germline lookup yields CDR1 MNHEY and CDR2 SVGEGT. Between the trimmed V and J ends, which lost 5 bases and 3 bases, there was a span of 17 bases. CDR3 size: 15 residues. This CDR3 reads CASSQDGQKIYEQYF. Here the CDR3 DNA reads TGTGCCAGCAGTCAAGACGGACAGAAAATCTACGAGCAGTACTTC.

The chain combines TRBV7-9 with TRBJ2-7, with a tentative D call TRBD1 (6 bases). Trimming shortened V by 5 bases and J by 3 bases, and 14 bases separated the two germline ends. Germline lookup yields CDR1 SEHNR and CDR2 FQNEAQ (reference sequence). The CDR3 spans 14 residues. CDR3 bases: TGTGCCAGCAGCCTCACCCGGGACAACTACGAGCAGTACTTC. It yields the protein CASSLTRDNYEQYF.